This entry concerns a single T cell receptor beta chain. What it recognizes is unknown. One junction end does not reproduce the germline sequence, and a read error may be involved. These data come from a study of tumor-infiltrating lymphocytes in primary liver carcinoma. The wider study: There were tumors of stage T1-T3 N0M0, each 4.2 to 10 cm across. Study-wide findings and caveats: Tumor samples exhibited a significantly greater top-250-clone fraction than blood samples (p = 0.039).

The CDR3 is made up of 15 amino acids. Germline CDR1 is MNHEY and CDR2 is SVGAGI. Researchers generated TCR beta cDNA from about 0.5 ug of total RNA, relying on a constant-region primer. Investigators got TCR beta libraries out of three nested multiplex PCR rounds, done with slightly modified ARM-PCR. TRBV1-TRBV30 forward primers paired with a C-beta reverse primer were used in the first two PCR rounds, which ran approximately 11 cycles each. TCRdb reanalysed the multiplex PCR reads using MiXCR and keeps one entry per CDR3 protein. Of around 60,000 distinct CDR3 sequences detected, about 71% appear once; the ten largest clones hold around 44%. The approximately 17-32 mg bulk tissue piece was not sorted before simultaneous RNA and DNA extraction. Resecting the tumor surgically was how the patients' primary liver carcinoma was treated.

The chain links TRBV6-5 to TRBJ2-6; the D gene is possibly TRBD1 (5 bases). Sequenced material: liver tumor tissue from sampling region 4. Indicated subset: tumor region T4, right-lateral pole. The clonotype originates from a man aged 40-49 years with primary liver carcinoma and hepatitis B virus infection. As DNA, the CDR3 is TGTGCCAGCAATCCAGACCTTCCTGGGGCCAACGTCCTAACTTTC. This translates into CASNPDLPGANVLTF.